This T cell receptor beta chain was captured in a study of CD4+ T cells in melanoma. This clone was seen just once. The protocol was immunoSEQ multiplex PCR, while the TCRdb copy is restricted to in-frame clones and leaves out a portion. The sample shows roughly 15,000 clones, around two thirds of them seen only once. Germline-derived CDR1 and CDR2 are LNHDA and SQIVND (reference sequence). This CDR3 region has 17 residues. The V gene lost 4 bases and the J gene lost 2 bases, with 20 bases spanning the gap. This TCR came from a human donor with melanoma. The chain combines TRBV19 with TRBJ2-5; possibly TRBD2 for D (5 bases). The sample taken for sequencing was cells from a culture (not recorded whether cultured in vitro). This chain's CDR3 is CASSSGFVSATQETQYF. In DNA form, the CDR3 reads TGTGCCAGTAGTAGTGGGTTTGTTAGCGCAACTCAAGAGACCCAGTACTTC.